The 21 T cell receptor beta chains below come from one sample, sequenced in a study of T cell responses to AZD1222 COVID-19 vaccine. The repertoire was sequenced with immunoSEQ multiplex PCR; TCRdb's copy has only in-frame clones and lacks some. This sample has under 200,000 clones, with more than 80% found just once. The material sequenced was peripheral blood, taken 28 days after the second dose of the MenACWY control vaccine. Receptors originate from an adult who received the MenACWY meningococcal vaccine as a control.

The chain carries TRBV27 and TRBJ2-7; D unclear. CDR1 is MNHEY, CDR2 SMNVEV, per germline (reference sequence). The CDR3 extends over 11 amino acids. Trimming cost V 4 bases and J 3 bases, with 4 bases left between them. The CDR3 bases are TGTGCCAGCAGTTGGGGCTACGAGCAGTACTTC. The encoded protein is CASSWGYEQYF.

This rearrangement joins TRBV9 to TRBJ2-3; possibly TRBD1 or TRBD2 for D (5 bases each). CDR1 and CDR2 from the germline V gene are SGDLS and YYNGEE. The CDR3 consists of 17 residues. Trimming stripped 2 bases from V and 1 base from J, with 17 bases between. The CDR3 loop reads CASSVPRDPGGTDTQYF. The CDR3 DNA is TGTGCCAGCAGCGTCCCGAGGGACCCGGGTGGCACAGATACGCAGTATTTT.

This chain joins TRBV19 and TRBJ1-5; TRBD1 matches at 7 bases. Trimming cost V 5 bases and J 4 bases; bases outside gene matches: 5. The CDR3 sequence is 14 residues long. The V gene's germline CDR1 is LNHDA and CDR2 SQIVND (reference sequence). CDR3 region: CASSAGGGNQPQHF. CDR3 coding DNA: TGTGCCAGTAGTGCAGGGGGTGGTAATCAGCCCCAGCATTTT.

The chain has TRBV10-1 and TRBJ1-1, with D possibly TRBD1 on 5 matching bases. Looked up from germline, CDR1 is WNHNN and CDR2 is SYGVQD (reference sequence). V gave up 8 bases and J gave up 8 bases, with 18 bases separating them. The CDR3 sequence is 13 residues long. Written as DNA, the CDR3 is TGCGCCAGCCGTCGGGGACCCCAAGGGGAAGCTTTCTTT. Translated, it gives CASRRGPQGEAFF.

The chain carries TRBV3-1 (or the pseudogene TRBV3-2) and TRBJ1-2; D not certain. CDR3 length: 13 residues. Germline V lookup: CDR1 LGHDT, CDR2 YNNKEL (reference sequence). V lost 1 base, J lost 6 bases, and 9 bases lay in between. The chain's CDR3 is CASSQAREDGYTF. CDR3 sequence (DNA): TGTGCCAGCAGCCAAGCAAGGGAGGATGGCTACACCTTC.

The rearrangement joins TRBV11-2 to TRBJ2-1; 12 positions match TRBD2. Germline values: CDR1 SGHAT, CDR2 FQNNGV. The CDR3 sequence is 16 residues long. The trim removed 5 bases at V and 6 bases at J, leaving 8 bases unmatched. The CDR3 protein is CASSPPLAGGPNEQFF. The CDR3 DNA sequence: TGTGCCAGCAGCCCACCCCTAGCGGGAGGGCCCAATGAGCAGTTCTTC.

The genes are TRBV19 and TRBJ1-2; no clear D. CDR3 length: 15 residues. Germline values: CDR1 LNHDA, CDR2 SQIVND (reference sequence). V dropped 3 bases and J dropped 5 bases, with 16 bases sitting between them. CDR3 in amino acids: CASSIRASVDYGYTF. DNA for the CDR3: TGTGCCAGTAGTATCCGGGCTTCCGTTGATTATGGCTACACCTTC.

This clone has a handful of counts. In DNA form, the CDR3 reads TGTGCCAGTAGTATAGCCGGGACAGAGAATTCACCCCTCCACTTT. This gives the protein CASSIAGTENSPLHF. J is TRBJ1-6 and V is TRBV19, with 7 bases identical to TRBD1. Germline assignment: CDR1 LNHDA and CDR2 SQIVND (reference sequence). The CDR3 loop spans 15 amino acids. V was pared by 1 base and J by 7 bases, with 4 bases of the junction left unmatched.

CDR3 sequence: CASSQGNTEAFF. The CDR3, as DNA: TGTGCCAGCAGCCAGGGTAACACTGAAGCTTTCTTT. This chain joins TRBV3-1 (or the pseudogene TRBV3-2) and TRBJ1-1; D is unresolved. The V end lost 3 bases, the J end lost 2 bases, and 4 bases lay between the germline ends. Germline-derived CDR1 and CDR2 are LGHDT and YNNKEL (reference sequence). The CDR3 totals 12 residues.

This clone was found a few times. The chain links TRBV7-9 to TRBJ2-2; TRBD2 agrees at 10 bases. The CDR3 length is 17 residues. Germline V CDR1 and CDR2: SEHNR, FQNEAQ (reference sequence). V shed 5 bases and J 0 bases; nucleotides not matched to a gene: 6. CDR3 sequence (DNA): TGTGCCAGCAGCCTCCCACTAGCGGGACCGAACACCGGGGAGCTGTTTTTT. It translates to CASSLPLAGPNTGELFF.

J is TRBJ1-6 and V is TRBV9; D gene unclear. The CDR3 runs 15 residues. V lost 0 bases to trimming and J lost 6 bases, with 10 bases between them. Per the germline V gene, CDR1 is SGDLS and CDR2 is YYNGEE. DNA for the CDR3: TGTGCCAGCAGCGTAGGGGTATCCAGTAATTCACCCCTCCACTTT. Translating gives CASSVGVSSNSPLHF. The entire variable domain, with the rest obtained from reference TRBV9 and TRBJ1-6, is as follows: DSGVTQTPKHLITATGQRVTLRCSPRSGDLSVYWYQQSLDQGLQFLIQYYNGEERAKGNILERFSAQQFPDLHSELNLSSLELGDSALYFCASSVGVSSNSPLHFGNGTRLTVT.

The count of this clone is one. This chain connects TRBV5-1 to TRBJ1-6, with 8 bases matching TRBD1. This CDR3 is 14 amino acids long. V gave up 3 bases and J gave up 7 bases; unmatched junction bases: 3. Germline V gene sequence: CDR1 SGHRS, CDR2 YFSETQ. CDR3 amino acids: CASSSGQENSPLHF. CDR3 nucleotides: TGCGCCAGCAGCTCGGGACAGGAGAATTCACCCCTCCACTTT.

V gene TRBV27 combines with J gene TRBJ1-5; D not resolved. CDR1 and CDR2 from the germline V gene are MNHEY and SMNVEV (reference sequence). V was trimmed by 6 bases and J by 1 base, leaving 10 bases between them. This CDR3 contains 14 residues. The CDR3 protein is CASSRTGSNQPQHF. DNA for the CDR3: TGTGCCAGCAGCCGAACGGGAAGCAATCAGCCCCAGCATTTT.

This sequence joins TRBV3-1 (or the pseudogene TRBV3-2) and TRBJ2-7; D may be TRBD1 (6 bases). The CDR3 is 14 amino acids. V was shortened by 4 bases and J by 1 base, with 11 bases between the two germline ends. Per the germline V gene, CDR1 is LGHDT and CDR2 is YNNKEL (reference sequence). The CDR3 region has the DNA TGTGCCAGCAGCCGCACTCAGGGGTCCTACGAGCAGTACTTC. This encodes CASSRTQGSYEQYF.

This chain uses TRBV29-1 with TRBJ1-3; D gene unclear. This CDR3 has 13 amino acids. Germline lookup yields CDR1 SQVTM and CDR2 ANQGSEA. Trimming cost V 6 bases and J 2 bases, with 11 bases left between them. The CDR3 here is CSVSTRAGNTIYF. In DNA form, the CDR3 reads TGCAGCGTAAGCACGAGGGCTGGAAACACCATATATTTT.

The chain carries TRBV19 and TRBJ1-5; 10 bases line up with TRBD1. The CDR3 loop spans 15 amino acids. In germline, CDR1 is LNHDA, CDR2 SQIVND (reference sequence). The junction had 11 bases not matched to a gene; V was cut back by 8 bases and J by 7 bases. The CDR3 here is CASASTGGLVQPQHF. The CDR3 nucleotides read TGTGCCAGTGCCTCGACAGGGGGCCTCGTGCAGCCCCAGCATTTT.

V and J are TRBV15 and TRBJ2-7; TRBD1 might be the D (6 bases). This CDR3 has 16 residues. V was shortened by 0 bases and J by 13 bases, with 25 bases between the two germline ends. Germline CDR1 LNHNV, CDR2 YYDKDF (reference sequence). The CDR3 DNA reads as TGTGCCACCAGCAGAGATGGCCCGGGCGCAGGGGACAAAGAATACTTC. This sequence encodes CATSRDGPGAGDKEYF. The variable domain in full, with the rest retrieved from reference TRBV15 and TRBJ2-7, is DAMVIQNPRYQVTQFGKPVTLSCSQTLNHNVMYWYQQKSSQAPKLLFHYYDKDFNNEADTPDNFQSRRPNTSFCFLDIRSPGLGDTAMYLCATSRDGPGAGDKEYFGPGTRLTVT.

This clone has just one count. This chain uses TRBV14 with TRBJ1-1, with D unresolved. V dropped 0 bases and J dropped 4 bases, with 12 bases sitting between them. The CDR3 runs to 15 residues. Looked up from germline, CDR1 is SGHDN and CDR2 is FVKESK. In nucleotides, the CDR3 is TGTGCCAGCAGCCAAGATTGGAAGAAGGGCACTGAAGCTTTCTTT. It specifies CASSQDWKKGTEAFF.

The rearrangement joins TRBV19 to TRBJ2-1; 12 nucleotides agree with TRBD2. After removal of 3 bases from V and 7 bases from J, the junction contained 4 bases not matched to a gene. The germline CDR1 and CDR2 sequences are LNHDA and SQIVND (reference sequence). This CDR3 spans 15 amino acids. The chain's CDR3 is CASSIGTSGWNEQFF. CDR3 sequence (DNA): TGTGCCAGTAGTATCGGGACTAGCGGGTGGAATGAGCAGTTCTTC. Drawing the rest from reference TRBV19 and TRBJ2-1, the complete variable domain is DGGITQSPKYLFRKEGQNVTLSCEQNLNHDAMYWYRQDPGQGLRLIYYSQIVNDFQKGDIAEGYSVSREKKESFPLTVTSAQKNPTAFYLCASSIGTSGWNEQFFGPGTRLTVL.

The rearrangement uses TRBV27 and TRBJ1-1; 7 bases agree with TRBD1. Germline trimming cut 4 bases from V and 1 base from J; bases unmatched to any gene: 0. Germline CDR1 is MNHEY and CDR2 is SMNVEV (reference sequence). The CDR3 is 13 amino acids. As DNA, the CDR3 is TGTGCCAGCAGTTGGACAGGGAACACTGAAGCTTTCTTT. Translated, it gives CASSWTGNTEAFF.

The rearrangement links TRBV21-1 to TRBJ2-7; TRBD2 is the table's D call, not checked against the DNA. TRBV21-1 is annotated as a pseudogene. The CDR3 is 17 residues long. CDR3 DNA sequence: TGTGCCAGCAGCAAATCCCCCGAGCTTGAGTCAACCTACGAGCAGTACTTC. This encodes CASSKSPELESTYEQYF.